This TCR beta chain was observed in a study of blood T cell repertoires in COVID-19. For the study at large: T cells, B-cell-depleted T cells, or PBMCs provided the cDNA or gDNA that served as material.

Losses at the gene ends were 0 bases for V and 6 bases for J; bases not matched to a gene: 5. Germline CDR1 reads SGHRS; CDR2 reads YFSETQ. This CDR3 is built from 16 residues. The method was immunoSEQ multiplex PCR; TCRdb's version includes in-frame clones alone and lacks a portion of them. The sample contains about 180,000 clones, 85% to 90% of which appear only once. The cohort comprised adults aged roughly 18 to 95 years residing in approximately 25 US areas. Cohorts were determined from participant-reported clinical history. The sequence came from a woman in her forties with acute COVID-19. Sequencing was performed on PBMCs or T cells enriched from blood (not recorded which). The chain is built from TRBV5-1 and TRBJ1-6; TRBD1 aligns across 8 bases. The CDR3 DNA reads TGCGCCAGCAGCTTGGGACAGGGGAATTCTAATTCACCCCTCCACTTT. As protein: CASSLGQGNSNSPLHF.